The sequence of this T cell receptor beta chain was determined in a study of neurological immune-mediated disorders. This clonotype was observed many times. TCRdb passed the 5' RACE reads through MiXCR, listing each CDR3 protein once. The sample consists of approximately 50,000 distinct CDR3 sequences, around 5.8% of them appearing once. J gave up 4 bases and V 7 bases, and 7 bases lay outside the gene matches. The CDR3 totals 14 residues. CDR1 SQVTM and CDR2 ANQGSEA come from the germline V gene. The rearrangement uses TRBV29-1 and TRBJ2-5; 12 bases are shared with TRBD1. The source of this sequence is a woman under 30 with multiple sclerosis. The material sequenced was CD4+ T cells from blood. The CDR3 reads CSATGQGARETQYF. CDR3 in DNA: TGCAGCGCTACGGGACAGGGGGCGAGAGAGACCCAGTACTTC.